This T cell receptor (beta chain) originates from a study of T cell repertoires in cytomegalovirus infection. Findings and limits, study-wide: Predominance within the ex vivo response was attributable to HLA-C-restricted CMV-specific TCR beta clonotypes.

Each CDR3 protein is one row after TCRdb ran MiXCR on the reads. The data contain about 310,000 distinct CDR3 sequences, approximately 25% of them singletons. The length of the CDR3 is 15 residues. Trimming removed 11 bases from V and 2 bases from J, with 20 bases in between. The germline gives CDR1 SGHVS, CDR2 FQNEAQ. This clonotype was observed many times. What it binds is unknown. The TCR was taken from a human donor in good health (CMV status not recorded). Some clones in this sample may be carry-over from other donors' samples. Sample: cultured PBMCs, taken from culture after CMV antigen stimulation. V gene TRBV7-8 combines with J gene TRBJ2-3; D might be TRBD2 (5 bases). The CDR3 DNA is TGTGCCGGGCGACGGAGCGGATCACCCACAGATACGCAGTATTTT. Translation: CAGRRSGSPTDTQYF.